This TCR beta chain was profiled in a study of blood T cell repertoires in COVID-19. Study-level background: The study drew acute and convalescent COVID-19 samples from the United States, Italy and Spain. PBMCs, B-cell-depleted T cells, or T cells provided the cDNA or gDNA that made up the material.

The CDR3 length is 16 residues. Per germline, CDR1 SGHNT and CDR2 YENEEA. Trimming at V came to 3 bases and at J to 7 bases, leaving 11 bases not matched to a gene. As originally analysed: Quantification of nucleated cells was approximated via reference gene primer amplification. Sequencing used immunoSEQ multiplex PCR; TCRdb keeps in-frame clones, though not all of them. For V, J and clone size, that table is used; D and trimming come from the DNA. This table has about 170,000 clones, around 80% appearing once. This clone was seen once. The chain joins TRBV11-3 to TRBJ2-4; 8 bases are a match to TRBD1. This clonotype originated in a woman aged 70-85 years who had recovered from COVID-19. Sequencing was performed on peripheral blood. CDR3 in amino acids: CASSLEGQGVENIQYF. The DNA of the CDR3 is TGTGCCAGCAGCTTGGAAGGACAGGGCGTAGAGAACATTCAGTACTTC.